This T cell receptor (beta chain) was documented in a study of cytomegalovirus exposure and HLA in healthy donors. Study results and limitations: Sequence variants that were highly shared formed a cluster that was likely a sequencing artifact. As a later analysis showed, several of the most significant clusters appeared to be linked to common viral pathogens. The study labeled 164 TCR beta chains cytomegalovirus-associated.

Healthy bone marrow donors formed the donor group. This clone was seen a single time. Its cognate antigen is unknown. Germline values: CDR1 SGHVS, CDR2 FQNEAQ. V shed 5 bases, J shed 8 bases, and the junction held 14 bases outside the gene matches. This CDR3 is built from 16 residues. Vbeta (60) and Jbeta (13) primers were used in the PCR. The data were produced by immunoSEQ multiplex PCR, yet TCRdb's version contains in-frame clones alone and is incomplete. The profile covers some 98,000 clones, with roughly two thirds appearing a single time and about 2.5% taken by the ten largest. The chain links TRBV7-8 to TRBJ2-2; 7 bases map to TRBD1. This clonotype was obtained from a man aged 45 to 65 in good health and CMV-seronegative. The sample comprised PBMCs. Written as DNA, the CDR3 is TGTGCCAGCAGCCAAACCTACAGGGGTCCCGGTGGGGAGCTGTTTTTT. Protein product: CASSQTYRGPGGELFF.